This TCR beta chain was identified in a study of OX40 agonist ivuxolimab in advanced cancers. The wider study: Prior anti-PD-1, anti-PD-L1 or anti-CTLA-4 therapy was allowed; over 30% had some. Three partial responders included one hepatocellular carcinoma patient and two cutaneous melanoma patients.

Assay: immunoSEQ multiplex PCR; the TCRdb copy retains only in-frame clones and omits some. The sample has under 100,000 clones; less than 90% are singletons. The CDR3 runs 13 residues. The J segment lost 9 bases and the V segment lost 7 bases, leaving 6 bases of the junction unmatched. Germline V gene data show CDR1 as MGHDK and CDR2 as SYGVNS. This TCR came from an adult with an advanced solid tumor such as melanoma, head and neck, liver or kidney cancer. The J gene is TRBJ2-1, the V gene TRBV25-1; TRBD1 aligns across 10 bases. This sample comprised CD4+ or CD8+ T cells sorted from blood, obtained in a trial of the OX40 agonist ivuxolimab. The chain's CDR3 is CASNDRGLGEQFF. CDR3 coding DNA: TGTGCCAGCAATGACAGGGGGCTTGGTGAGCAGTTCTTC.